This TCR beta chain was identified in a study of blood T cell repertoires in COVID-19. Across the study: Acute-phase and convalescent COVID-19 samples originated in the United States, Italy and Spain.

Trimming took off 4 bases at V and 4 bases at J, with 11 bases between the two ends. This CDR3 is built from 13 residues. Germline V gene lookup returns CDR1 SGDLS and CDR2 YYNGEE. Only in-frame clones appear in the TCRdb table, and some are missing; sequencing was by immunoSEQ multiplex PCR. This table holds 110,000 to 150,000 clones, approximately 84% found once. Specimen: peripheral blood. The TCR originated in a woman aged 60-75 years with acute or convalescent COVID-19. The chain couples TRBV9 to TRBJ1-2, with D perhaps TRBD1 (6 bases). CDR3 sequence: CASSRRGTYGYTF. In DNA, the CDR3 is TGTGCCAGCAGCCGCAGGGGAACCTATGGCTACACCTTC.